This passage covers 11 T cell receptor beta chains from one sample sequenced in a study of beta chain features in type 1 diabetes. The whole isolated RNA underwent reverse transcription, so sequencing captured expressed TCRB transcripts. Sequenced by immunoSEQ multiplex PCR; TCRdb stores in-frame clones only, minus some. This repertoire shows 220,000 or so clones, about 71% found once; its top ten account for 0.053%. The sequencing input was naive CD4+ T cells from blood. The receptors here all came from a man aged 30 to 39 in good health.

In its sample, this clone was seen a few times. The chain carries TRBV30 and TRBJ1-1; weak D call: TRBD1 (5 bases). The CDR3 spans 13 residues. V gave up 3 bases and J gave up 12 bases, with 20 bases separating them. Germline V CDR1 and CDR2: GTSNPN, SVGIG (reference sequence). CDR3 DNA sequence: TGTGCCTGGAGGGTACGTTCCGCCGGGACGACTTTCTTT. Translation: CAWRVRSAGTTFF.

V usage is TRBV7-2 and J usage is TRBJ2-7; no definite D call. The CDR3 covers 13 residues. CDR1 SGHTA and CDR2 FQGNSA come from the germline V gene. Between the trimmed V and J ends, which lost 4 bases and 2 bases, there was a span of 9 bases. In nucleotides, the CDR3 is TGTGCCAGCAGCTATCATTTTACCTACGAGCAGTACTTC. It specifies CASSYHFTYEQYF.

This clone was picked up a small number of times. The rearrangement links TRBV29-1 to TRBJ2-7; 9 bases match TRBD1. With V trimmed by 5 bases and J by 4 bases, 3 bases remained unmatched. The V gene's germline CDR1 is SQVTM and CDR2 ANQGSEA. CDR3 length equals 12 residues. CDR3 nucleotide sequence: TGCAGCGTTTTGGGACAGGGTTACGAGCAGTACTTC. This gives the protein CSVLGQGYEQYF.

The rearrangement uses TRBV29-1 and TRBJ2-5; D tentatively reads TRBD1 or TRBD2 (5 bases each). The V and J ends lost 3 bases and 5 bases respectively, with 19 bases between them. Germline loops: CDR1 SQVTM, CDR2 ANQGSEA. CDR3 length equals 15 residues. The CDR3 DNA reads TGCAGCGTTGACCCCCTATCGGGGCCCGGGGAGACCCAGTACTTC. It is translated as CSVDPLSGPGETQYF.

The V and J genes are TRBV29-1 and TRBJ2-2; 7 nucleotides match TRBD1. The CDR3 spans 13 residues. CDR1 SQVTM and CDR2 ANQGSEA come from the germline V gene. V was clipped by 5 bases and J by 3 bases; unmatched bases: 3. The CDR3 DNA follows: TGCAGCGTTTCGGGACAGCACACCGGGGAGCTGTTTTTT. Residues: CSVSGQHTGELFF.

Details on this clone: The junction does not match germline at one end; this may be a read error. V usage is TRBV7-2 and J usage is TRBJ2-1; 8 nucleotides agree with TRBD2. Looked up from germline, CDR1 is SGHTA and CDR2 is FQGNSA. The CDR3 runs to 14 residues. In DNA form, the CDR3 reads TGTGCCAGCAGCTTTGCCCCACTAGCGGCTGAGAAGTTCTTC. It yields the protein CASSFAPLAAEKFF.

This clone was counted a single time. The V gene is TRBV30, the J gene TRBJ1-5; D gene uncertain. Per the germline V gene, CDR1 is GTSNPN and CDR2 is SVGIG (reference sequence). Deletions cut 2 bases from V and 6 bases from J, with 14 bases between. This CDR3 is 14 amino acids long. The CDR3 region has the DNA TGTGCCTGGAGTTCCCCGGGGAAGCGTCAGCCCCAGCATTTT. Translating gives CAWSSPGKRQPQHF.

The chain couples TRBV2 to TRBJ2-3; maybe TRBD1 (6 bases). Per germline, CDR1 SNHLY and CDR2 FYNNEI. Deletions cut 10 bases from V and 3 bases from J, with 14 bases between. The CDR3 spans 13 residues. CDR3 sequence reads: CATTLQGTDTQYF. CDR3 coding DNA: TGTGCCACCACCCTGCAGGGGACAGATACGCAGTATTTT.

J is TRBJ2-7 and V is TRBV18, with D unresolved. V was shortened by 0 bases and J by 5 bases, with 11 bases between the two germline ends. The CDR3 consists of 14 residues. Germline V gene sequence: CDR1 KGHSH, CDR2 LQKENI. The CDR3 protein is CASSPPPPGHEQYF. The DNA for the CDR3 is TGTGCCAGCTCACCACCACCTCCGGGCCACGAGCAGTACTTC. The full variable domain, with the rest looked up from reference TRBV18 and TRBJ2-7, is NAGVMQNPRHLVRRRGQEARLRCSPMKGHSHVYWYRQLPEEGLKFMVYLQKENIIDESGMPKERFSAEFPKEGPSILRIQQVVRGDSAAYFCASSPPPPGHEQYFGPGTRLTVT.

This clone was detected a few times. The J gene is TRBJ2-5, the V gene TRBV7-9; 8 nucleotides align to TRBD2. Trimming at V came to 2 bases and at J to 4 bases, leaving 3 bases not matched to a gene. CDR1 SEHNR and CDR2 FQNEAQ come from the germline V gene (reference sequence). This CDR3 has 14 amino acids. CDR3 region: CASSLTLAGETQYF. Here the CDR3 DNA reads TGTGCCAGCAGCTTAACCCTAGCGGGAGAGACCCAGTACTTC.

This clone came up once. V usage is TRBV29-1 and J usage is TRBJ1-1; D gene ambiguous. There are 11 residues in the CDR3. V shed 6 bases and J shed 6 bases, with 11 bases lying between them. Germline CDR1 reads SQVTM; CDR2 reads ANQGSEA. In DNA form, the CDR3 reads TGCAGCGTCCTGGGTAGTGCTGAAGCTTTCTTT. It translates to CSVLGSAEAFF.